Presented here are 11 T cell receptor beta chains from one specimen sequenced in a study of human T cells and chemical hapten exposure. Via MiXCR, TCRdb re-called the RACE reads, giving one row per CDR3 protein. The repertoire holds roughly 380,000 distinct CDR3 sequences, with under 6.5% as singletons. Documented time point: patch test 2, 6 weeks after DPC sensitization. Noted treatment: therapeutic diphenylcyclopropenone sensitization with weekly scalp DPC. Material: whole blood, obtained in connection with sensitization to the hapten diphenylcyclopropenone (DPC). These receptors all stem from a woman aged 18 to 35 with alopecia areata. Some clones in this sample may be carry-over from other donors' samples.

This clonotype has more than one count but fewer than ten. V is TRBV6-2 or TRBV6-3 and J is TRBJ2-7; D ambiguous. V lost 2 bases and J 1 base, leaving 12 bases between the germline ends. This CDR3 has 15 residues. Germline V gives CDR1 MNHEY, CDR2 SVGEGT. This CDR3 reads CASSYITDGSYEQYF. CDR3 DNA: TGTGCCAGCAGTTACATCACCGACGGTTCCTACGAGCAGTACTTC.

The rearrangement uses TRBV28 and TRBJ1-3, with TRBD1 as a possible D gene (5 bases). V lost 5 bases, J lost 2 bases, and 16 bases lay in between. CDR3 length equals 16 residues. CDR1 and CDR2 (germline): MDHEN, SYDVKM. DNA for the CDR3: TGTGCCAGCAGTATAACTCAGGGTTTTACTGGAAACACCATATATTTT. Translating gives CASSITQGFTGNTIYF.

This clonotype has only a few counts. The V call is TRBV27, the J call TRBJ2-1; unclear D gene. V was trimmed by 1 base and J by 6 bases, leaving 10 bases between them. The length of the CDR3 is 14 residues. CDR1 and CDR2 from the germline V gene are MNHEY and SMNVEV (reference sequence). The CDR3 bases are TGTGCCAGCAGTTTATTAGGTAGCTCCAATGAGCAGTTCTTC. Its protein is CASSLLGSSNEQFF.

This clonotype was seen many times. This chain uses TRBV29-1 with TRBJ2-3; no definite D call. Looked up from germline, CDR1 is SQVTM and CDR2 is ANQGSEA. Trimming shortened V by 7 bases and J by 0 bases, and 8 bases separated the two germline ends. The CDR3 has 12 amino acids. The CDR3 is CSAKTSTDTQYF. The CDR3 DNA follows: TGCAGCGCTAAAACTAGCACAGATACGCAGTATTTT.

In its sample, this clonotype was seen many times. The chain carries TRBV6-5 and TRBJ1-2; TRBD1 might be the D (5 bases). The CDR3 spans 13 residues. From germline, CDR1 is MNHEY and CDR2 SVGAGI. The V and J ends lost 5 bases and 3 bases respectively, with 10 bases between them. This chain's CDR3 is CASSERGHYGYTF. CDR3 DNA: TGTGCCAGCAGTGAGCGGGGCCACTATGGCTACACCTTC.

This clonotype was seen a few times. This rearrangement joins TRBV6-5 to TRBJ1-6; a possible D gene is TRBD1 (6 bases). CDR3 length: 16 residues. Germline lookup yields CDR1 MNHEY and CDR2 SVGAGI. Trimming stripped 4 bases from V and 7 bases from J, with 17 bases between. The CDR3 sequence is CASSSLLGGRNSPLHF. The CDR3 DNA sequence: TGTGCCAGCAGTTCCCTTTTGGGGGGCAGGAATTCACCCCTCCACTTT.

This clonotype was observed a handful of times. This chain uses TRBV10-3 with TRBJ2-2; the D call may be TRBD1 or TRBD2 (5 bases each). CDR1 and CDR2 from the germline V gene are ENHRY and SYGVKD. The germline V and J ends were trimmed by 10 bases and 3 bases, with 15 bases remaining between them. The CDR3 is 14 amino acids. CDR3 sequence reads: CATNPGPYTGELFF. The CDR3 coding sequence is TGTGCCACCAATCCGGGACCGTACACCGGGGAGCTGTTTTTT.

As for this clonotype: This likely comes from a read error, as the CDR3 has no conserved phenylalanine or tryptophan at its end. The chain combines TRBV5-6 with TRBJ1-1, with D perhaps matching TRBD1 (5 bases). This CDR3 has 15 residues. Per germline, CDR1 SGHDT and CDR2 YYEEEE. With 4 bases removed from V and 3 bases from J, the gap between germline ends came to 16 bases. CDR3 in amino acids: CASSGGGGRDTEAFS. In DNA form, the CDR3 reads TGTGCCAGCAGCGGCGGGGGAGGTCGGGACACTGAAGCTTTCTCT.

The CDR3 loop is CASSYSSGAGDTQYF. DNA of the CDR3: TGTGCCAGCAGTTACTCTAGCGGGGCGGGAGATACGCAGTATTTT. The chain uses TRBV6-5 and TRBJ2-3, with 8 positions matching TRBD2. CDR3 length: 15 amino acids. Germline V gene sequence: CDR1 MNHEY, CDR2 SVGAGI. J lost 5 bases, V lost 0 bases, and 4 bases had no gene match.

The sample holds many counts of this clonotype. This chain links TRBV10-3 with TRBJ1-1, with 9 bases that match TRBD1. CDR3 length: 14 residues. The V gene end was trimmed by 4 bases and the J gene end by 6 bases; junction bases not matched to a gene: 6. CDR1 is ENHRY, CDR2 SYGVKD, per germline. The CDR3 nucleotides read TGTGCCATCAGTGCGGACAGGGGCGGGTCTGAAGCTTTCTTT. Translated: CAISADRGGSEAFF.

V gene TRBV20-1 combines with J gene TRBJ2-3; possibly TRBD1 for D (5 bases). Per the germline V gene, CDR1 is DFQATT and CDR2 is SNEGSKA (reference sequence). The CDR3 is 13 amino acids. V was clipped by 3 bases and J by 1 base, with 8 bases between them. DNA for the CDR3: TGCAGTGCTAGCAGGGCCGGCACAGATACGCAGTATTTT. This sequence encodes CSASRAGTDTQYF.